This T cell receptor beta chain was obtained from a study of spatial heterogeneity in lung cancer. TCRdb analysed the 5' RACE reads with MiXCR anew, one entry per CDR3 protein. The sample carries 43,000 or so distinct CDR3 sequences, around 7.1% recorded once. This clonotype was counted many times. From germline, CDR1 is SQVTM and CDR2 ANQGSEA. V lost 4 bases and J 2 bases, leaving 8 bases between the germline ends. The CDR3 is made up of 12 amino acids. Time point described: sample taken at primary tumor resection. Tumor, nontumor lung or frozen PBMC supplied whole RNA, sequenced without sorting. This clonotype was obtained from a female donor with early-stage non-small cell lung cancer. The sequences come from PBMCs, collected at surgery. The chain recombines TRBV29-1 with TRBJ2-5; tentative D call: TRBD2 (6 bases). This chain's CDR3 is CSVAREQETQYF. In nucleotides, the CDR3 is TGCAGCGTTGCGCGGGAACAAGAGACCCAGTACTTC.